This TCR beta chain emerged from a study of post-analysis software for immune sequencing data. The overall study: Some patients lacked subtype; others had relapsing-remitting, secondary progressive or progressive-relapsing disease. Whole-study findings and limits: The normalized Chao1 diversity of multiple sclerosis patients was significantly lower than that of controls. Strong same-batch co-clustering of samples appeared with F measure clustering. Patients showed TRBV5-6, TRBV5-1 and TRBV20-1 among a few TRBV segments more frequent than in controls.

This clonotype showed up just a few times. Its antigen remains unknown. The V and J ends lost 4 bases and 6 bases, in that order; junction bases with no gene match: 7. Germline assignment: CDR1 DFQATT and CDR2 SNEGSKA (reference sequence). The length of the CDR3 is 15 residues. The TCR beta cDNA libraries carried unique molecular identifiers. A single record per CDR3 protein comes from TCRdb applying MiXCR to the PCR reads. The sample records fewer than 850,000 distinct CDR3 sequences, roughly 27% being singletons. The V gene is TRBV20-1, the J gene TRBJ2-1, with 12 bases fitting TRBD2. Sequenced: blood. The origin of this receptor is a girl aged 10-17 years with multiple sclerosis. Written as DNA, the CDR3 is TGCAGTGCTAACGACCGGACTAGCGGGATCAATGAGCAGTTCTTC. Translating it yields CSANDRTSGINEQFF.